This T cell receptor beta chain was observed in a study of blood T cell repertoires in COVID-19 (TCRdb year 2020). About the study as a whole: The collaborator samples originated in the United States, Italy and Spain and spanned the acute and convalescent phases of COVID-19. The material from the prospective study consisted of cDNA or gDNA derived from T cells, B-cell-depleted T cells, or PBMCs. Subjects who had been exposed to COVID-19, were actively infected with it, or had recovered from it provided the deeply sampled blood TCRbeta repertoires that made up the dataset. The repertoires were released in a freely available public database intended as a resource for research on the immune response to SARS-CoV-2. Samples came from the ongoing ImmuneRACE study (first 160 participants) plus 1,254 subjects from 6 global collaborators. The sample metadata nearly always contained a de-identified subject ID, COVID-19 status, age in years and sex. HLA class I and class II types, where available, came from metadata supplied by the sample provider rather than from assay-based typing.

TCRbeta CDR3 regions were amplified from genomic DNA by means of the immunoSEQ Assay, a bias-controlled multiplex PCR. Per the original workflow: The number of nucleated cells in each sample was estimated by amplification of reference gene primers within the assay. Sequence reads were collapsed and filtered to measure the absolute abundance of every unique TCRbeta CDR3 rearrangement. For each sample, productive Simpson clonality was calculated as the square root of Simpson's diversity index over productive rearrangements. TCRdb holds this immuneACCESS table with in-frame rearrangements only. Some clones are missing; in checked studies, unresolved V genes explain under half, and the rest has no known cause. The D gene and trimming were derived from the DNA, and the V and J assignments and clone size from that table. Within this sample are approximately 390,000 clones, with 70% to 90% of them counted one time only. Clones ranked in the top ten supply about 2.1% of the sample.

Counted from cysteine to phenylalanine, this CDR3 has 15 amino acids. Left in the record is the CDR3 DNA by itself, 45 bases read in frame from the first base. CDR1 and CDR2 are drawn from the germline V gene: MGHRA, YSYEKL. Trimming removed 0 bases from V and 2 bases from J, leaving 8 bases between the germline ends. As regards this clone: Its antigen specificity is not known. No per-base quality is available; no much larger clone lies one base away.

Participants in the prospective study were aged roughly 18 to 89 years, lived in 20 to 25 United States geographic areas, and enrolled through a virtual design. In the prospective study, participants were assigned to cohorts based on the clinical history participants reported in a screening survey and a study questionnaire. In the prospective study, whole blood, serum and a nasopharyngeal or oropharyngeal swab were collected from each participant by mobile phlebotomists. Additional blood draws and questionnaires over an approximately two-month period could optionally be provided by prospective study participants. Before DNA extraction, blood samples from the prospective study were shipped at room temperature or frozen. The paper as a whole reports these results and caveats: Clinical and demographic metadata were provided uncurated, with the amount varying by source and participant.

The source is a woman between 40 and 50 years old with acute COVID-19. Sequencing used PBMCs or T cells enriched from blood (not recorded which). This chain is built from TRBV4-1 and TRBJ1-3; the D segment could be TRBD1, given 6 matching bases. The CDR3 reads CASSQEGTTGNTIYF. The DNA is TGCGCCAGCAGCCAAGAAGGGACAACTGGAAACACCATATATTTT.